This TCR beta chain is drawn from a study of neurological immune-mediated disorders. The study, taken as a whole, reports: Association of the multiple sclerosis repertoire cluster with clinical or MRI features was not observed for any feature.

Trimming pared 0 bases from V and 9 bases from J, leaving 21 bases between. CDR1 and CDR2 from the germline V gene are SGHRS and YFSETQ. The CDR3 covers 16 residues. Synthesis of cDNA was performed by 5'RACE using 10-nucleotide random UMIs. TCRdb used MiXCR to reprocess the 5' RACE reads, holding one entry per CDR3 protein. The data show about 55,000 distinct CDR3 sequences, 3% to 4.5% seen once. This clonotype has at least ten counts. The antigen remains unidentified. Sorted libraries drew on some 1 million CD4+ or CD8+ T cells. The J gene is TRBJ1-1, the V gene TRBV5-1; tentatively, D is TRBD1 (6 bases). The sample comprised CD4+ T cells from blood. The source of this sequence is a woman aged 40 to 55 with multiple sclerosis. CDR3 sequence reads: CASSLDLGGARTKAFF. The CDR3 DNA follows: TGCGCCAGCAGCTTGGATCTGGGGGGGGCGCGTACTAAAGCTTTCTTT.